This TCR beta chain was captured by sequencing in a study of blood T cell repertoires in COVID-19. About the research overall: Acute and convalescent COVID-19 samples came from the United States, Italy and Spain.

Clones were sequenced by immunoSEQ multiplex PCR, and TCRdb holds only the in-frame ones, with some missing. The data contain some 400,000 clones, around 87% of them singletons. The trim removed 3 bases at V and 1 base at J, leaving 5 bases unmatched. The CDR3 is 15 residues long. CDR1 and CDR2 from the germline V gene are SGHTA and FQGNSA. The clonotype comes from a man aged 30 to 39 who had recovered from COVID-19. The chain joins TRBV7-2 to TRBJ1-2, with TRBD1 matching over 7 bases. The sequenced sample was PBMCs or T cells enriched from blood (not recorded which). CDR3: CASSLAGTVNYGYTF. The CDR3 DNA sequence: TGTGCCAGCAGCTTGGCAGGGACAGTTAACTATGGCTACACCTTC. Using reference TRBV7-2 and TRBJ1-2 for the parts outside the CDR3, the full variable domain is GAGVSQSPSNKVTEKGKDVELRCDPISGHTALYWYRQSLGQGLEFLIYFQGNSAPDKSGLPSDRFSAERTGGSVSTLTIQRTQQEDSAVYLCASSLAGTVNYGYTFGSGTRLTVV.